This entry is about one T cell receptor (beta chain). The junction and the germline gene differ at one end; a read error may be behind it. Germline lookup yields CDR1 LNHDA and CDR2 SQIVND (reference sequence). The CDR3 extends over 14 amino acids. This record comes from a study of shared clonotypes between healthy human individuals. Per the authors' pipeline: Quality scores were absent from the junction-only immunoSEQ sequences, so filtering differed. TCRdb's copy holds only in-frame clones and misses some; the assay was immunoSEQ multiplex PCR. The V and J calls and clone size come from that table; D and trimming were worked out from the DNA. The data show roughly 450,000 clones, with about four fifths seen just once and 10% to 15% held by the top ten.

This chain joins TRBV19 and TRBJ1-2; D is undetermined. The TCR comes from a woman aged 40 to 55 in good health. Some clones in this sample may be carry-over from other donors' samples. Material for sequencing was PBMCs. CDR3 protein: CPIKRAADNYGYTF. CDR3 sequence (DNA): TGCCCTATTAAACGGGCAGCTGATAACTATGGCTACACCTTC.